A single sample gave rise to the 22 T cell receptor beta chains below, sequenced in a study of blood T cell repertoires in COVID-19 (dated by TCRdb to 2018 to 2021). The method was the immunoSEQ multiplex PCR assay. The source is immuneACCESS, and TCRdb retained only in-frame sequences with V and J called. Part of the clones is not carried over; for the studies checked, unresolved V genes explain less than half of this, and the remainder is unexplained. The sample table holds 45,000 to 55,000 clones, of which 80% to 95% were seen once. The ten largest clonotypes hold 3% to 3.5% of the sample. The sequencing sample was made of peripheral blood. The receptors stem from a human donor in a cohort sampled during active COVID-19.

This chain uses TRBV18 with TRBJ2-2; D perhaps matches TRBD2 (5 bases). V was pared by 0 bases and J by 9 bases, with 14 bases between. Looked up from germline, CDR1 is KGHSH and CDR2 is LQKENI. This CDR3 spans 15 amino acids. Here the CDR3 reads CASSPPDSSDRELFF. The CDR3 coding sequence is TGTGCCAGCTCACCACCGGACTCCTCTGATAGGGAGCTGTTTTTT.

This rearrangement joins TRBV2 to TRBJ1-3; a weak D match, TRBD1 (5 bases). Trimming stripped 9 bases from V and 3 bases from J, with 12 bases between. This CDR3 has 13 residues. Germline loops: CDR1 SNHLY, CDR2 FYNNEI. Here the CDR3 reads CARGRGNGNTIYF. The CDR3 nucleotides read TGTGCCAGAGGACGGGGGAATGGAAACACCATATATTTT.

The chain recombines TRBV7-9 with TRBJ2-1; tentatively, D is TRBD2 (6 bases). V was clipped by 1 base and J by 6 bases, with 13 bases between them. The CDR3 consists of 15 residues. The germline CDR1 and CDR2 sequences are SEHNR and FQNEAQ (reference sequence). CDR3 in amino acids: CASSLVSGLGNEQFF. The CDR3 nucleotides are TGTGCCAGCAGCTTAGTGAGCGGGTTGGGCAATGAGCAGTTCTTC.

The CDR3 loop is CASSPGTASNYGYTF. The DNA for the CDR3 is TGTGCCAGCAGCCCAGGGACAGCGAGTAACTATGGCTACACCTTC. The V call is TRBV5-4, the J call TRBJ1-2; 7 bases are a match to TRBD1. J lost 1 base, V lost 4 bases, and 7 bases had no gene match. The CDR3 is 15 residues long. Germline CDR1 and CDR2: SGHNT and YYREEE (reference sequence).

This clone was seen a single time. The chain recombines TRBV6-1 with TRBJ2-2, with a weak D call TRBD2 (6 bases). The CDR3 has 14 amino acids. V was shortened by 1 base and J by 6 bases, with 9 bases between the two germline ends. CDR1 MNHNS and CDR2 SASEGT come from the germline V gene. For the CDR3, the DNA is TGTGCCAGCAGTGAAGTGGGGGGAGCCGGGGAGCTGTTTTTT. Amino acids: CASSEVGGAGELFF.

The rearrangement links TRBV6-5 to TRBJ2-2, with D perhaps TRBD2 (5 bases). Germline V CDR1 and CDR2: MNHEY, SVGAGI. The CDR3 extends over 14 amino acids. V was shortened by 6 bases and J by 4 bases, with 12 bases between the two germline ends. The CDR3 region is CASRGIASTGELFF. The CDR3 coding sequence is TGTGCCAGCAGAGGAATAGCGAGCACCGGGGAGCTGTTTTTT.

V is TRBV5-1 and J is TRBJ2-1, with TRBD2 matching over 11 bases. This CDR3 spans 16 amino acids. The germline gives CDR1 SGHRS, CDR2 YFSETQ. J was trimmed by 9 bases and V by 3 bases; bases with no gene match: 11. CDR3 in amino acids: CASSSLTSGSSGEQFF. For the CDR3, the DNA is TGCGCCAGCAGCTCCCTTACTAGCGGGAGTAGCGGTGAGCAGTTCTTC.

This chain uses TRBV10-3 with TRBJ2-2; 9 positions agree with TRBD1. This CDR3 region has 16 residues. The V and J ends lost 4 bases and 0 bases, in that order; junction bases with no gene match: 3. CDR1 ENHRY and CDR2 SYGVKD come from the germline V gene. CDR3: CAISAGTGTNTGELFF. The DNA of the CDR3 is TGTGCCATCAGTGCCGGGACAGGGACGAACACCGGGGAGCTGTTTTTT.

This chain uses TRBV5-1 with TRBJ2-1, with TRBD2 identical over 10 bases. Germline V CDR1 and CDR2: SGHRS, YFSETQ. Losses at the gene ends were 4 bases for V and 7 bases for J; bases not matched to a gene: 8. CDR3 length: 15 amino acids. CDR3 amino acids: CASSGSGRASNEQFF. The CDR3 nucleotides are TGCGCCAGCAGCGGAAGCGGGAGGGCTAGTAATGAGCAGTTCTTC.

This chain joins TRBV19 and TRBJ2-7, with 8 bases lining up with TRBD1. CDR1 and CDR2 (germline): LNHDA, SQIVND (reference sequence). Trimming took 4 bases from V and 7 from J; bases not matched to a gene: 12. This CDR3 is built from 15 residues. Written as DNA, the CDR3 is TGTGCCAGTAGTACCGCCGGACAGGGCGGGTGGGAGCAGTACTTC. Amino acids: CASSTAGQGGWEQYF.

This chain joins TRBV30 and TRBJ2-2; weak D call: TRBD2 (5 bases). The CDR3 totals 15 residues. Trimming took off 0 bases at V and 0 bases at J, with 8 bases between the two ends. CDR1 is GTSNPN and CDR2 is SVGIG in the germline V gene (reference sequence). The DNA of the CDR3 is TGTGCCTGGAGTGTATGGGGAGCGAACACCGGGGAGCTGTTTTTT. This gives the protein CAWSVWGANTGELFF.

The V gene is TRBV6-5, the J gene TRBJ2-1; 8 nucleotides line up with TRBD1. Looked up from germline, CDR1 is MNHEY and CDR2 is SVGAGI. The CDR3 sequence is 14 residues long. The junction had 10 bases not matched to a gene; V was cut back by 6 bases and J by 9 bases. The CDR3 coding sequence is TGTGCCAGCAGCCCGGACAGGGTGGAGGGTGAGCAGTTCTTC. Translated, it gives CASSPDRVEGEQFF.

The chain combines TRBV5-1 with TRBJ2-3, with no clear D. The CDR3 consists of 15 residues. Germline CDR1 is SGHRS and CDR2 is YFSETQ. The V gene lost 2 bases and the J gene lost 0 bases, with 10 bases spanning the gap. CDR3 amino acids: CASSFSRPSTDTQYF. The DNA for the CDR3 is TGCGCCAGCAGCTTTAGCAGACCTAGCACAGATACGCAGTATTTT.

The chain links TRBV25-1 to TRBJ2-7; D remains unclear. In germline, CDR1 is MGHDK, CDR2 SYGVNS. Trimming took 0 bases from V and 2 from J, leaving 5 bases between them. The CDR3 length is 13 residues. The CDR3 nucleotides read TGTGCCAGCAGTGAATACCGGGCCTACGAGCAGTACTTC. Its protein product is CASSEYRAYEQYF.

The rearrangement uses TRBV18 and TRBJ2-7; 10 positions agree with TRBD1. After removal of 5 bases from V and 2 bases from J, the junction contained 6 bases not matched to a gene. This CDR3 region has 15 residues. Germline CDR1 KGHSH, CDR2 LQKENI. CDR3 loop: CASSGTGAAPYEQYF. For the CDR3, the DNA is TGTGCCAGCTCAGGGACAGGGGCCGCCCCCTACGAGCAGTACTTC.

The chain combines TRBV7-2 with TRBJ2-5, with D possibly matching TRBD2 (6 bases). The germline V and J ends were trimmed by 5 bases and 7 bases, with 17 bases remaining between them. Germline CDR1 SGHTA, CDR2 FQGNSA. CDR3 length: 14 amino acids. The CDR3: CASSLAWREGTQYF. The CDR3, as DNA: TGTGCCAGCAGCCTCGCTTGGCGGGAAGGGACCCAGTACTTC.

This sequence joins TRBV11-2 and TRBJ2-7; 7 positions match TRBD2. This CDR3 has 15 amino acids. The junction had 14 bases not matched to a gene; V was cut back by 5 bases and J by 7 bases. From germline, CDR1 is SGHAT and CDR2 FQNNGV. The CDR3 DNA reads as TGTGCCAGCAGCCAGCCATCGGGGGGAGTGGGAGAGCAGTACTTC. It specifies CASSQPSGGVGEQYF. Full variable domain (missing parts from reference TRBV11-2 and TRBJ2-7): EAGVAQSPRYKIIEKRQSVAFWCNPISGHATLYWYQQILGQGPKLLIQFQNNGVVDDSQLPKDRFSAERLKGVDSTLKIQPAKLEDSAVYLCASSQPSGGVGEQYFGPGTRLTVT.

There are a few counts of this clone. This chain uses TRBV5-1 with TRBJ1-2, with 7 positions matching TRBD1. V gave up 0 bases and J gave up 5 bases; unmatched junction bases: 4. There are 14 residues in the CDR3. The germline V gene encodes CDR1 SGHRS and CDR2 YFSETQ. CDR3 in amino acids: CASSLARGPYGYTF. Written as DNA, the CDR3 is TGCGCCAGCAGCTTGGCAAGGGGGCCATATGGCTACACCTTC.

The chain uses TRBV14 and TRBJ2-3; no clear D gene. Per the germline V gene, CDR1 is SGHDN and CDR2 is FVKESK. Trimming removed 5 bases from V and 4 bases from J, with 10 bases in between. There are 13 residues in the CDR3. CDR3 region: CASSLRSADTQYF. CDR3 nucleotides: TGTGCCAGCAGCTTACGGTCTGCAGATACGCAGTATTTT. The complete variable domain, with remaining parts taken from reference TRBV14 and TRBJ2-3, reads EAGVTQFPSHSVIEKGQTVTLRCDPISGHDNLYWYRRVMGKEIKFLLHFVKESKQDESGMPNNRFLAERTGGTYSTLKVQPAELEDSGVYFCASSLRSADTQYFGPGTRLTVL.

V gene TRBV6-4 combines with J gene TRBJ1-5, with D possibly TRBD1 on 5 matching bases. Trimming stripped 6 bases from V and 4 bases from J, with 10 bases between. The V gene's germline CDR1 is MRHNA and CDR2 SNTAGT. The CDR3 loop spans 13 amino acids. CDR3 nucleotide sequence: TGTGCCAGCAGCAGCACAGGTAATCAGCCCCAGCATTTT. Translated, it gives CASSSTGNQPQHF.

The V gene is TRBV15, the J gene TRBJ2-3; the D gene is possibly TRBD1 (5 bases). The CDR3 length is 16 residues. The ends were cut back, 2 bases at V and 2 bases at J, with 14 bases in the middle. Germline V gene data show CDR1 as LNHNV and CDR2 as YYDKDF (reference sequence). The CDR3 nucleotides read TGTGCCACCAGCAGATATTTAAGACAGTCCACAGATACGCAGTATTTT. Its protein product is CATSRYLRQSTDTQYF.

This sequence joins TRBV6-5 and TRBJ1-1; 8 bases match TRBD1. V lost 6 bases to trimming and J lost 2 bases; unmatched junction nucleotides: 5. The CDR3 length is 14 residues. From germline, CDR1 is MNHEY and CDR2 SVGAGI. Here the CDR3 DNA reads TGTGCCAGCAGCCGGACAGGGTCTAACACTGAAGCTTTCTTT. Amino acids: CASSRTGSNTEAFF.